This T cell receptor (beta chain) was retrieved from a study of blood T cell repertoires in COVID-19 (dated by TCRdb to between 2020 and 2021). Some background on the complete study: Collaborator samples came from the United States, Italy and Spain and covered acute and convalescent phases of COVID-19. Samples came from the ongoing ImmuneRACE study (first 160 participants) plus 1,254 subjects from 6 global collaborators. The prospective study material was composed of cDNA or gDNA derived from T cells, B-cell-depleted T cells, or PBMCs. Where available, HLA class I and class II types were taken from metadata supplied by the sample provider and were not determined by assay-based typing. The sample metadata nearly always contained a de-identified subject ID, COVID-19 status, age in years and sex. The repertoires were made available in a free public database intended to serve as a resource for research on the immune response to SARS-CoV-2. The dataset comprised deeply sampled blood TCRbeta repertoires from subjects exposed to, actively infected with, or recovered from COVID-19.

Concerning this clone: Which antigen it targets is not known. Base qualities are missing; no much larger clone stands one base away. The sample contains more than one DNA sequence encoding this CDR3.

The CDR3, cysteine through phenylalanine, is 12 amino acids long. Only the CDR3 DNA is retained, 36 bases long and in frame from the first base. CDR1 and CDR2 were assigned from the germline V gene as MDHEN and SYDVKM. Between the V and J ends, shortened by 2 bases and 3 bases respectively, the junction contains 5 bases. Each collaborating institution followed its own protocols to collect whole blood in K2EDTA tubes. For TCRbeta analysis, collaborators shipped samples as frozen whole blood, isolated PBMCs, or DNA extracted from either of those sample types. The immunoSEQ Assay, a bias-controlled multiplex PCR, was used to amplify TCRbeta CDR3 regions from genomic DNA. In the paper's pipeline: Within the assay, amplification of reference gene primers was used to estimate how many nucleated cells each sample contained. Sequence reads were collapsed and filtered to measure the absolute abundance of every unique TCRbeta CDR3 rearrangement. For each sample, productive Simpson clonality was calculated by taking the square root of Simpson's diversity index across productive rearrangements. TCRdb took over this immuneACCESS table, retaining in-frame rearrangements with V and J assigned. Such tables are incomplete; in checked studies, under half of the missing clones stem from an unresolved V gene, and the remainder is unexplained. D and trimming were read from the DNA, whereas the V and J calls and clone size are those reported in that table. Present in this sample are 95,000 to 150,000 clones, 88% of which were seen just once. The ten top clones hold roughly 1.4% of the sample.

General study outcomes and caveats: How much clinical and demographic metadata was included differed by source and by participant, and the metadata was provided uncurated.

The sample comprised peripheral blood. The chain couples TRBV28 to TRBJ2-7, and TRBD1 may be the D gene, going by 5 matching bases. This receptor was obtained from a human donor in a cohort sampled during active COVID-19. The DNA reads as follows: TGTGCCAGCAGTTTAAGGGGCTACGAGCAGTACTTC. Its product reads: CASSLRGYEQYF.